These 9 T cell receptor beta chains were sequenced from one sample in a study of graft-versus-host responses after intestinal transplantation. Their antigen targets remain unknown. Repertoires were generated with immunoSEQ multiplex PCR, while TCRdb's copy carries only in-frame clones and drops some. The profile covers approximately 49,000 clones, with around 90% appearing a single time and 0.55% to 0.8% taken by the ten largest. Sequences were derived from unstimulated CD4+ T cells sorted from spleen or lymph node cells, sampled before transplant. The receptors stem from a human donor who was the organ donor for an intestinal transplant.

As for this clone: Other DNA variants within this sample encode the same CDR3. The chain links TRBV5-1 to TRBJ2-3; TRBD1 matches 8 bases. V gave up 2 bases and J gave up 2 bases; unmatched junction bases: 4. The germline CDR1 and CDR2 sequences are SGHRS and YFSETQ. CDR3 size: 15 residues. CDR3 sequence (DNA): TGCGCCAGCAGCTTTTCAGGGGGCGACACAGATACGCAGTATTTT. This gives the protein CASSFSGGDTDTQYF.

V gene TRBV5-6 combines with J gene TRBJ2-4; 9 nucleotides agree with TRBD1. J gave up 6 bases and V 4 bases, and 8 bases lay outside the gene matches. Germline CDR1 and CDR2: SGHDT and YYEEEE. The CDR3 loop spans 15 amino acids. The CDR3 loop reads CASSPQMGQGNIQYF. The CDR3 DNA reads TGTGCCAGCAGCCCCCAAATGGGACAGGGAAACATTCAGTACTTC.

This clone was counted between two and nine times. The CDR3 spells CASSPPSRDTEAFF. The DNA for the CDR3 is TGTGCCAGCTCACCACCGTCACGGGATACTGAAGCTTTCTTT. The chain combines TRBV18 with TRBJ1-1, with no clear D. This CDR3 has 14 residues. V lost 0 bases and J lost 5, with 10 bases in between. The germline CDR1 and CDR2 sequences are KGHSH and LQKENI.

The genes are TRBV25-1 and TRBJ2-3; a possible D gene is TRBD1 (7 bases). This CDR3 has 15 residues. The germline gives CDR1 MGHDK, CDR2 SYGVNS. V was trimmed by 5 bases and J by 2 bases, leaving 14 bases between them. As DNA, the CDR3 is TGTGCCAGCAGTCGGGGGACAGTCAACACAGATACGCAGTATTTT. Translating it yields CASSRGTVNTDTQYF. The full variable domain, its missing parts supplied by reference TRBV25-1 and TRBJ2-3, is EADIYQTPRYLVIGTGKKITLECSQTMGHDKMYWYQQDPGMELHLIHYSYGVNSTEKGDLSSESTVSRIRTEHFPLTLESARPSHTSQYLCASSRGTVNTDTQYFGPGTRLTVL.

This chain connects TRBV28 to TRBJ2-1; D is undetermined. CDR3 length: 16 residues. Germline V gene sequence: CDR1 MDHEN, CDR2 SYDVKM. The V end lost 2 bases, the J end lost 6 bases, and 17 bases lay between the germline ends. CDR3 protein: CASSLKVKMSGNEQFF. In DNA, the CDR3 is TGTGCCAGCAGTTTAAAAGTTAAGATGTCGGGCAATGAGCAGTTCTTC.

The chain carries TRBV28 and TRBJ1-5; TRBD1 matches at 8 bases. V was clipped by 3 bases and J by 2 bases; unmatched bases: 9. There are 17 residues in the CDR3. CDR1 is MDHEN, CDR2 SYDVKM, per germline. CDR3 amino acids: CASSFQGARTGNQPQHF. The CDR3 DNA follows: TGTGCCAGCAGTTTCCAGGGGGCGCGAACTGGCAATCAGCCCCAGCATTTT. Using reference TRBV28 and TRBJ1-5 for the parts outside the CDR3, the full variable domain is DVKVTQSSRYLVKRTGEKVFLECVQDMDHENMFWYRQDPGLGLRLIYFSYDVKMKEKGDIPEGYSVSREKKERFSLILESASTNQTSMYLCASSFQGARTGNQPQHFGDGTRLSIL.

The J gene is TRBJ2-5, the V gene TRBV7-8, with 8 nucleotides matching TRBD1. The CDR3 loop spans 16 amino acids. V was pared by 6 bases and J by 4 bases, with 13 bases of the junction left unmatched. Germline CDR1 is SGHVS and CDR2 is FQNEAQ. CDR3: CASRTISGQGRETQYF. In nucleotides, the CDR3 is TGTGCCAGCAGAACAATCAGTGGACAGGGAAGAGAGACCCAGTACTTC.

The chain has TRBV9 and TRBJ2-5, with 11 bases fitting TRBD2. The germline V gene encodes CDR1 SGDLS and CDR2 YYNGEE. This CDR3 region has 14 residues. The ends lost 4 bases at V and 2 bases at J; junction bases unmatched: 1. The CDR3, as DNA: TGTGCCAGCAGCCTAGCGGGAGGACAAGAGACCCAGTACTTC. It translates to CASSLAGGQETQYF.

This chain uses TRBV19 with TRBJ2-7, with D perhaps TRBD2 (5 bases). CDR3 size: 10 residues. CDR1 LNHDA and CDR2 SQIVND come from the germline V gene (reference sequence). The ends were cut back, 11 bases at V and 5 bases at J, with 10 bases in the middle. The CDR3 sequence is CARGRDEQYF. CDR3 DNA sequence: TGTGCCCGGGGTAGGGACGAGCAGTACTTC. Combining the CDR3 with reference TRBV19 and TRBJ2-7 gives the whole variable domain DGGITQSPKYLFRKEGQNVTLSCEQNLNHDAMYWYRQDPGQGLRLIYYSQIVNDFQKGDIAEGYSVSREKKESFPLTVTSAQKNPTAFYLCARGRDEQYFGPGTRLTVT.